The 19 T cell receptor beta chains below all came from one sample that was sequenced in a study of beta chain features in type 1 diabetes. The study reverse transcribed the entire isolated RNA, so it sequenced expressed TCRB transcripts. Measured with immunoSEQ multiplex PCR; TCRdb has only the in-frame clones, and not every one. Found here are about 150,000 clones, approximately 12% of them singletons; the top ten hold approximately 2%. Specimen: central memory CD4+ T cells from blood. These receptors were obtained from a man aged 18-30 years in good health.

The chain joins TRBV6-5 to TRBJ2-3; weak D call: TRBD1 (5 bases). V was trimmed by 5 bases and J by 6 bases, leaving 9 bases between them. This CDR3 contains 12 residues. Germline values: CDR1 MNHEY, CDR2 SVGAGI. The CDR3 loop reads CASSAYRDTQYF. For the CDR3, the DNA is TGTGCCAGCAGTGCTTACAGGGATACGCAGTATTTT.

The table lists this clone with a few counts. The genes are TRBV19 and TRBJ2-1, with D possibly matching TRBD2 (6 bases). In germline, CDR1 is LNHDA, CDR2 SQIVND (reference sequence). The CDR3 totals 12 residues. V was trimmed by 10 bases and J by 8 bases, leaving 15 bases between them. The chain's CDR3 is CATQDYLDEQFF. CDR3 sequence (DNA): TGTGCCACCCAGGACTACTTGGATGAGCAGTTCTTC.

This clone was picked up a small number of times. The rearrangement joins TRBV25-1 to TRBJ1-4, with TRBD1 identical over 8 bases. CDR3 length: 17 residues. Germline-derived CDR1 and CDR2 are MGHDK and SYGVNS. The V gene end was trimmed by 3 bases and the J gene end by 7 bases; junction bases not matched to a gene: 13. The CDR3 DNA reads TGTGCCAGCAGTGACCCGGGCCACAGGGGGTCGGGTGAAAAACTGTTTTTT. Translating gives CASSDPGHRGSGEKLFF.

The CDR3 loop is CASSPPTGDNSPLHF. CDR3 nucleotide sequence: TGTGCCAGCAGTCCTCCTACAGGGGATAATTCACCCCTCCACTTT. The rearrangement joins TRBV28 to TRBJ1-6, with 7 positions matching TRBD1. The CDR3 has 15 residues. Trimming cost V 5 bases and J 5 bases; bases outside gene matches: 6. The germline CDR1 and CDR2 sequences are MDHEN and SYDVKM. The whole variable domain, filled in from reference TRBV28 and TRBJ1-6, reads DVKVTQSSRYLVKRTGEKVFLECVQDMDHENMFWYRQDPGLGLRLIYFSYDVKMKEKGDIPEGYSVSREKKERFSLILESASTNQTSMYLCASSPPTGDNSPLHFGNGTRLTVT.

For the CDR3, the DNA is TGTGCCAGCAGCCCCCAGGGGGCGGGATTAGAGACCCAGTACTTC. The encoded protein is CASSPQGAGLETQYF. The chain links TRBV4-2 to TRBJ2-5, with TRBD1 identical over 8 bases. Germline V lookup: CDR1 LGHNA, CDR2 YNFKEQ. V lost 4 bases, J lost 4 bases, and 8 bases stayed unmatched. The CDR3 sequence is 15 residues long.

The chain recombines TRBV5-4 with TRBJ1-2; 7 bases are shared with TRBD1. The germline V gene has CDR1 SGHNT and CDR2 YYREEE (reference sequence). Unmatched junction bases numbered 3, after V lost 4 bases and J lost 3 bases. The CDR3 length is 13 residues. CDR3 amino acids: CASSAGTDYGYTF. The CDR3 DNA is TGTGCCAGCAGCGCCGGGACAGACTATGGCTACACCTTC.

The table lists this clone with a few counts. The rearrangement joins TRBV4-3 to TRBJ2-7; D is uncertain. Trimming took 1 base from V and 5 from J, leaving 12 bases between them. The CDR3 is 14 amino acids. CDR1 and CDR2 from the germline V gene are LGHNA and YSLEER. The CDR3 loop is CASSQAGWGNEQYF. The DNA for the CDR3 is TGCGCCAGCAGCCAAGCGGGCTGGGGAAACGAGCAGTACTTC.

This clone has more than one count but fewer than ten. This sequence joins TRBV19 and TRBJ2-4; a weak D match, TRBD2 (6 bases). The CDR3 is 18 residues long. The V and J ends lost 7 bases and 0 bases respectively, with 22 bases between them. Germline V gives CDR1 LNHDA, CDR2 SQIVND (reference sequence). DNA of the CDR3: TGTGCCAGTAACGCGGGGAGGTTCCCCCGTCTAGCCAAAAACATTCAGTACTTC. Translated, it gives CASNAGRFPRLAKNIQYF.

This clone was seen a handful of times. V is TRBV29-1 and J is TRBJ2-2, with D possibly matching TRBD2 (6 bases). V was clipped by 3 bases and J by 2 bases, with 10 bases between them. Germline V gene lookup returns CDR1 SQVTM and CDR2 ANQGSEA. The CDR3 has 14 residues. CDR3 coding DNA: TGCAGCGTTGAGGGGGACTTAAACACCGGGGAGCTGTTTTTT. This sequence encodes CSVEGDLNTGELFF.

This chain links TRBV11-1 with TRBJ2-4; no definite D call. The germline CDR1 and CDR2 sequences are SGHAT and FQDESV (reference sequence). The CDR3 totals 11 residues. V was clipped by 1 base and J by 13 bases, with 8 bases between them. The CDR3 loop reads CASSLDGFQYF. The CDR3, as DNA: TGTGCCAGCAGCTTAGACGGCTTCCAGTACTTC.

V and J are TRBV7-3 and TRBJ1-2; D call uncertain. Germline V gene sequence: CDR1 SGHTA, CDR2 FQGTGA. V was cut by 5 bases and J by 8 bases, with 9 bases left in between. There are 11 residues in the CDR3. The CDR3: CASSTDGGYTF. As DNA, the CDR3 is TGTGCCAGCAGCACGGACGGCGGCTACACCTTC.

The chain joins TRBV7-6 to TRBJ1-2; D remains ambiguous. There are 13 residues in the CDR3. Trimming took off 5 bases at V and 2 bases at J, with 9 bases between the two ends. Germline V gene data show CDR1 as SGHVS and CDR2 as FNYEAQ. The CDR3 DNA sequence: TGTGCCAGCAGCCCAGCCCCCAACTATGGCTACACCTTC. Translating gives CASSPAPNYGYTF.

This clone was picked up a small number of times. This sequence joins TRBV6-6 and TRBJ1-1; weak D call: TRBD1 (5 bases). The CDR3 runs 15 residues. Germline V gene lookup returns CDR1 MNHNY and CDR2 SVGAGI (reference sequence). The germline V and J ends were trimmed by 6 bases and 1 base, with 15 bases remaining between them. The CDR3 DNA reads as TGTGCCAGCAGCTCCCGGGACGGGAAGAACACTGAAGCTTTCTTT. This encodes CASSSRDGKNTEAFF.

This clone has only a few counts. The chain carries TRBV14 and TRBJ2-7, with TRBD2 matching over 10 bases. Per germline, CDR1 SGHDN and CDR2 FVKESK. V shed 4 bases, J shed 2 bases, and the junction held 8 bases outside the gene matches. The CDR3 is made up of 16 amino acids. For the CDR3, the DNA is TGTGCCAGCAGCCTAGGACTAGCGGTCTTACCCTACGAGCAGTACTTC. It codes for CASSLGLAVLPYEQYF.

The chain combines TRBV19 with TRBJ2-7, with D hard to call. The germline gives CDR1 LNHDA, CDR2 SQIVND (reference sequence). V dropped 0 bases and J dropped 7 bases, with 10 bases sitting between them. This CDR3 has 13 residues. CDR3 protein: CASSIDEASEQYF. Written as DNA, the CDR3 is TGTGCCAGTAGTATAGATGAAGCCTCTGAGCAGTACTTC.

The rearrangement joins TRBV6-5 to TRBJ1-3; the match to TRBD1 covers 7 bases. The length of the CDR3 is 15 residues. Germline V lookup: CDR1 MNHEY, CDR2 SVGAGI. After removal of 7 bases from V and 1 base from J, the junction contained 7 bases not matched to a gene. Here the CDR3 DNA reads TGTGCCAGCATCAGGGACAGCCTTTCTGGAAACACCATATATTTT. Amino acids: CASIRDSLSGNTIYF.

At least ten counts were recorded for this clone. The V and J genes are TRBV5-6 and TRBJ2-6; no firm D call. Per germline, CDR1 SGHDT and CDR2 YYEEEE. The CDR3 totals 16 residues. Trimming left V 2 bases short and J 0 bases short, with 9 bases between. The CDR3 bases are TGTGCCAGCAGCTTAGGCCGGCACTCTGGGGCCAACGTCCTGACTTTC. Its protein product is CASSLGRHSGANVLTF.

This clone was seen a few times. V gene TRBV5-1 combines with J gene TRBJ1-5; D uncertain. The ends were cut back, 0 bases at V and 4 bases at J, with 5 bases in the middle. This CDR3 region has 13 residues. In germline, CDR1 is SGHRS, CDR2 YFSETQ. The CDR3 region is CASSLGINQPQHF. In nucleotides, the CDR3 is TGCGCCAGCAGCTTGGGCATTAATCAGCCCCAGCATTTT.

The V gene is TRBV5-6, the J gene TRBJ2-5, with no clear D. The CDR3 loop spans 14 amino acids. Trimming cost V 1 base and J 3 bases, with 10 bases left between them. Germline-derived CDR1 and CDR2 are SGHDT and YYEEEE. CDR3 loop: CASSLLNREETQYF. CDR3 DNA sequence: TGTGCCAGCAGCTTGTTGAACAGAGAAGAGACCCAGTACTTC.